Listed below are T cell receptor beta chains from one sample, sequenced in a study of patients and donors after allogeneic stem cell transplantation. From the RT-PCR reads, TCRdb called clonotypes with MiXCR, one entry per CDR3 protein. This sample has roughly 200,000 distinct CDR3 sequences; 40% to 45% occur once, and the top ten carry 30% to 35%. Sequencing was performed on blood, either unsorted or a sorted T cell fraction (not recorded which). These TCRs come from a human donor who was either an allogeneic HSCT recipient or a stem cell or donor lymphocyte infusion donor (not recorded which). It is not recorded whose cells these are; they may come from a transplant donor. The CDR3 runs from the conserved cysteine through the conserved F or W. The order of the fields is V gene, clone size, D gene, J gene, CDR3 protein, CDR3 DNA. A D gene is named only where the DNA matches it firmly. Expanded clones get a size class; other rows say once, few or many, or leave the size out.

v_call: TRBV28; clone_size: .; d_call: .; j_call: TRBJ2-1; cdr3_aa: CASKTASGSYNEQFF; cdr3_nt: TGTGCCAGCAAGACAGCGAGCGGTTCCTACAATGAGCAGTTCTTC
v_call: TRBV7-6; clone_size: few; d_call: .; j_call: TRBJ1-3; cdr3_aa: CASSPTQGTGNTIYF; cdr3_nt: TGTGCCAGCAGTCCCACACAGGGAACTGGAAACACCATATATTTT
v_call: TRBV27; clone_size: few; d_call: TRBD1; j_call: TRBJ1-1; cdr3_aa: CASSSQGTPEAFF; cdr3_nt: TGTGCCAGCAGTTCACAGGGGACCCCTGAAGCTTTCTTT
v_call: TRBV6-2/TRBV6-3; clone_size: .; d_call: .; j_call: TRBJ2-1; cdr3_aa: CASSDPGLNPFF; cdr3_nt: TGTGCCAGCAGTGATCCGGGTCTCAACCCGTTCTTC
v_call: TRBV30; clone_size: .; d_call: .; j_call: TRBJ1-1; cdr3_aa: CAWGRGGKQNTEAFF; cdr3_nt: TGTGCCTGGGGAAGAGGGGGTAAGCAGAACACTGAAGCTTTCTTT
v_call: TRBV20-1; clone_size: .; d_call: .; j_call: TRBJ2-7; cdr3_aa: CSAAPWGSYEQYF; cdr3_nt: TGCAGTGCCGCTCCGTGGGGCTCCTACGAGCAGTACTTC
v_call: TRBV7-2; clone_size: .; d_call: .; j_call: TRBJ1-2; cdr3_aa: CASSLTGAMLSGYTF; cdr3_nt: TGTGCCAGCAGCCTCACCGGGGCCATGCTCAGTGGCTACACCTTC
v_call: TRBV6-2/TRBV6-3; clone_size: .; d_call: TRBD1; j_call: TRBJ2-1; cdr3_aa: CASSLRQGKYNEQFF; cdr3_nt: TGTGCCAGCAGTTTAAGACAGGGGAAATACAATGAGCAGTTCTTC
v_call: TRBV5-1; clone_size: few; d_call: TRBD1; j_call: TRBJ1-1; cdr3_aa: CASSTDRILNTEAFF; cdr3_nt: TGCGCCAGCAGCACGGACAGGATCCTGAACACTGAAGCTTTCTTT
v_call: TRBV6-5; clone_size: few; d_call: .; j_call: TRBJ1-2; cdr3_aa: CASSKTGLESYGYTF; cdr3_nt: TGTGCCAGCAGCAAAACAGGGTTAGAAAGCTATGGCTACACCTTC
v_call: TRBV7-2; clone_size: few; d_call: .; j_call: TRBJ1-1; cdr3_aa: CASSLVRGQAFF; cdr3_nt: TGTGCCAGCAGCTTGGTACGGGGGCAAGCTTTCTTT
v_call: TRBV20-1; clone_size: many; d_call: .; j_call: TRBJ1-2; cdr3_aa: CSAIPVLQGNYGYTF; cdr3_nt: TGCAGTGCTATTCCCGTCCTGCAGGGGAACTATGGCTACACCTTC
v_call: TRBV9; clone_size: .; d_call: .; j_call: TRBJ1-5; cdr3_aa: CASSEAGGGQPQHF; cdr3_nt: TGTGCCAGCAGCGAGGCGGGGGGAGGACAGCCCCAGCATTTT
v_call: TRBV7-9; clone_size: .; d_call: TRBD2; j_call: TRBJ2-2; cdr3_aa: CASSQPGLAENTGELFF; cdr3_nt: TGTGCCAGCAGCCAACCGGGACTAGCAGAGAACACCGGGGAGCTGTTTTTT
v_call: TRBV5-1; clone_size: few; d_call: TRBD2; j_call: TRBJ2-1; cdr3_aa: CASSFSGTLNEQFF; cdr3_nt: TGCGCCAGCAGCTTTAGCGGGACCCTAAATGAGCAGTTCTTC
v_call: TRBV20-1; clone_size: .; d_call: .; j_call: TRBJ1-1; cdr3_aa: CMVKAPNTEAFF; cdr3_nt: TGCATGGTGAAGGCACCGAACACTGAAGCTTTCTTT
v_call: TRBV6-5; clone_size: few; d_call: .; j_call: TRBJ2-7; cdr3_aa: CASSYGVGEDTHYEQYF; cdr3_nt: TGTGCCAGCAGTTACGGGGTGGGTGAGGACACCCACTACGAGCAGTACTTC
v_call: TRBV7-6; clone_size: .; d_call: .; j_call: TRBJ2-5; cdr3_aa: CASSLGAVQETQYF; cdr3_nt: TGTGCCAGCAGCTTAGGGGCAGTCCAAGAGACCCAGTACTTC
v_call: TRBV7-9; clone_size: .; d_call: .; j_call: TRBJ2-1; cdr3_aa: CASSLTPRLYNEQFF; cdr3_nt: TGTGCCAGCAGCTTAACTCCCCGCCTTTACAATGAGCAGTTCTTC
v_call: TRBV5-1; clone_size: .; d_call: .; j_call: TRBJ2-7; cdr3_aa: CASSPGIWQASYEQYF; cdr3_nt: TGCGCCAGCAGCCCTGGTATATGGCAGGCCTCCTACGAGCAGTACTTC
v_call: TRBV4-2; clone_size: .; d_call: .; j_call: TRBJ2-1; cdr3_aa: CASSQAHVGSYNEQFF; cdr3_nt: TGTGCCAGCAGCCAAGCTCATGTAGGCTCCTACAATGAGCAGTTCTTC
v_call: TRBV6-5; clone_size: .; d_call: .; j_call: TRBJ1-4; cdr3_aa: CASSDTGPRDEKLFF; cdr3_nt: TGTGCCAGCAGCGACACAGGGCCAAGGGATGAAAAACTGTTTTTT
v_call: TRBV11-1; clone_size: .; d_call: .; j_call: TRBJ1-1; cdr3_aa: CASVRNTEAFF; cdr3_nt: TGTGCCAGCGTCAGGAACACTGAAGCTTTCTTT
v_call: TRBV29-1; clone_size: many; d_call: TRBD1; j_call: TRBJ1-1; cdr3_aa: CSVDFITGGNAEAFF; cdr3_nt: TGCAGCGTTGACTTCATCACAGGGGGCAACGCTGAAGCTTTCTTT
v_call: TRBV14; clone_size: .; d_call: TRBD1; j_call: TRBJ1-1; cdr3_aa: CASSQDGDRGRTEAFF; cdr3_nt: TGTGCCAGCAGCCAAGATGGGGACAGGGGGCGAACTGAAGCTTTCTTT
v_call: TRBV2; clone_size: few; d_call: .; j_call: TRBJ2-3; cdr3_aa: CASGSFGIGTDTQYF; cdr3_nt: TGTGCCAGCGGTTCATTCGGCATAGGCACAGATACGCAGTATTTT
v_call: TRBV29-1; clone_size: .; d_call: TRBD1; j_call: TRBJ1-3; cdr3_aa: CSVEWGQGGSGNTIYF; cdr3_nt: TGCAGCGTTGAATGGGGACAGGGGGGCTCTGGAAACACCATATATTTT
v_call: TRBV24-1; clone_size: .; d_call: TRBD1; j_call: TRBJ2-5; cdr3_aa: CATSDRGLNRGEKETQYF; cdr3_nt: TGTGCCACCAGTGACCGGGGCTTAAACAGGGGCGAAAAAGAGACCCAGTACTTC
v_call: TRBV10-3; clone_size: few; d_call: .; j_call: TRBJ1-1; cdr3_aa: CAISEDSFTEAFF; cdr3_nt: TGTGCCATCAGTGAGGACAGCTTCACTGAAGCTTTCTTT
v_call: TRBV28; clone_size: .; d_call: .; j_call: TRBJ2-3; cdr3_aa: CASSFPTPITDTQYF; cdr3_nt: TGTGCCAGCAGTTTCCCCACACCGATCACAGATACGCAGTATTTT
v_call: TRBV9; clone_size: .; d_call: TRBD2; j_call: TRBJ2-1; cdr3_aa: CASSVVWASGRNEQFF; cdr3_nt: TGTGCCAGCAGCGTAGTCTGGGCTAGCGGGAGGAATGAGCAGTTCTTC
v_call: TRBV7-8; clone_size: .; d_call: .; j_call: TRBJ2-3; cdr3_aa: CASSPGALGGFTDTQYF; cdr3_nt: TGTGCCAGCAGCCCCGGGGCCCTAGGAGGGTTCACAGATACGCAGTATTTT
v_call: TRBV27; clone_size: once; d_call: .; j_call: TRBJ1-1; cdr3_aa: CASSPRRETEAFF; cdr3_nt: TGTGCCAGCAGTCCACGTCGGGAAACTGAAGCTTTCTTT
v_call: TRBV3-1; clone_size: .; d_call: .; j_call: TRBJ1-1; cdr3_aa: CASSQAPLYTEAFF; cdr3_nt: TGTGCCAGCAGCCAAGCTCCCCTTTATACTGAAGCTTTCTTT
v_call: TRBV4-2; clone_size: .; d_call: .; j_call: TRBJ1-2; cdr3_aa: CASSTLLGDGYTF; cdr3_nt: TGTGCCAGCAGCACCCTTCTGGGGGATGGCTACACCTTC
v_call: TRBV3-1; clone_size: .; d_call: .; j_call: TRBJ1-5; cdr3_aa: CASSPTVNQPQHF; cdr3_nt: TGTGCCAGCAGCCCGACAGTTAATCAGCCCCAGCATTTT
v_call: TRBV4-1; clone_size: once; d_call: .; j_call: TRBJ1-1; cdr3_aa: CASSHREGTEAFF; cdr3_nt: TGCGCCAGCAGCCATAGGGAGGGCACTGAAGCTTTCTTT
v_call: TRBV3-1; clone_size: .; d_call: .; j_call: TRBJ2-2; cdr3_aa: CASSQGQDGTGELFF; cdr3_nt: TGTGCCAGCAGCCAAGGACAGGACGGTACCGGGGAGCTGTTTTTT
v_call: TRBV6-5; clone_size: once; d_call: TRBD2; j_call: TRBJ2-1; cdr3_aa: CASRPWGGTNEQFF; cdr3_nt: TGTGCCAGCAGGCCGTGGGGGGGGACCAATGAGCAGTTCTTC
v_call: TRBV29-1; clone_size: .; d_call: .; j_call: TRBJ2-5; cdr3_aa: CSVRDTSQETQYF; cdr3_nt: TGCAGCGTTCGGGACACAAGCCAAGAGACCCAGTACTTC
v_call: TRBV11-2; clone_size: .; d_call: TRBD2; j_call: TRBJ2-1; cdr3_aa: CASSLLAGGLWVGSYNEQFF; cdr3_nt: TGTGCCAGCAGCTTATTAGCGGGAGGGCTTTGGGTTGGTTCCTACAATGAGCAGTTCTTC
v_call: TRBV29-1; clone_size: .; d_call: .; j_call: TRBJ1-1; cdr3_aa: CSGQYTEAFF; cdr3_nt: TGCAGCGGACAATACACTGAAGCTTTCTTT